This T cell receptor beta chain was captured in a study of blood T cell repertoires in COVID-19. Using immunoSEQ multiplex PCR, the repertoire was profiled, and TCRdb retains in-frame clones only, with some absent. The repertoire holds some 120,000 clones, with 84% as singletons. This TCR was sampled from a woman between 55 and 75 years old with acute or convalescent COVID-19. Sample: peripheral blood.

The CDR3 region has the DNA TGTGCCTGGTCCCAGGGACTAGTAGGGAAGGAGACCCAGTACTTC. Translating it yields CAWSQGLVGKETQYF. This chain joins TRBV30 and TRBJ2-5, with 8 bases matching TRBD2. V shed 5 bases and J 5 bases; nucleotides not matched to a gene: 13. This CDR3 region has 15 residues. Germline lookup yields CDR1 GTSNPN and CDR2 SVGIG (reference sequence).